These 6 T cell receptor beta chains share one sample of origin, sequenced in a study of OX40 agonist ivuxolimab in advanced cancers. Library prep was done by the immunoSEQ multiplex PCR assay. TCRdb re-hosts the immuneACCESS table, in-frame sequences only. Its copies lack some clones; in the studies checked, an unresolved V gene accounts for under half of them, and the cause for the rest is not known. The sample yields 55,000 to 70,000 clones; 83% were counted once. The ten top clones hold 1.4% of the sample. Sequences were derived from CD4+ or CD8+ T cells sorted from blood, sampled in a trial of the OX40 agonist ivuxolimab. The receptor set was obtained from an adult with an advanced solid tumor such as melanoma, head and neck, liver or kidney cancer.

This sequence joins TRBV5-1 and TRBJ2-2; 14 positions match TRBD2. The CDR3 spans 19 residues. Germline assignment: CDR1 SGHRS and CDR2 YFSETQ. V gave up 3 bases and J gave up 1 base; unmatched junction bases: 8. The CDR3 region has the DNA TGCGCCAGCAGCTCCCCCGGGACTAGCGGGGGAATGAACACCGGGGAGCTGTTTTTT. It is translated as CASSSPGTSGGMNTGELFF.

The genes are TRBV18 and TRBJ1-6, with D perhaps TRBD1 (6 bases). This CDR3 contains 15 residues. In germline, CDR1 is KGHSH, CDR2 LQKENI. V was shortened by 3 bases and J by 10 bases, with 16 bases between the two germline ends. CDR3 sequence: CASSPETGGGSPLHF. CDR3 coding DNA: TGTGCCAGCTCACCGGAGACAGGTGGCGGGTCACCCCTCCACTTT.

The chain combines TRBV10-3 with TRBJ1-5; 8 bases fit TRBD1. Trimming at V came to 0 bases and at J to 3 bases, leaving 7 bases not matched to a gene. There are 17 residues in the CDR3. Per the germline V gene, CDR1 is ENHRY and CDR2 is SYGVKD. This CDR3 reads CAISESKGQASNQPQHF. In DNA, the CDR3 is TGTGCCATCAGTGAGTCTAAGGGACAGGCTTCCAATCAGCCCCAGCATTTT.

Regarding this clone: A read error may account for a junction end that differs from germline. This chain joins TRBV7-2 and TRBJ1-2, with a weak D call TRBD1 (6 bases). CDR1 and CDR2 from the germline V gene are SGHTA and FQGNSA. This CDR3 spans 14 amino acids. The CDR3 protein is CASTLGGGNYGYTF. The CDR3 DNA reads TGTGCCAGCACCTTAGGGGGAGGGAACTATGGCTACACCTTC.

The chain has TRBV28 and TRBJ2-1, with TRBD2 matching 8 bases. The CDR3 is 15 amino acids. Germline CDR1 is MDHEN and CDR2 is SYDVKM. V was pared by 5 bases and J by 4 bases, with 7 bases of the junction left unmatched. The CDR3 region has the DNA TGTGCCAGCAGTCCGTCGGGGGGGCCGTACAATGAGCAGTTCTTC. Translating gives CASSPSGGPYNEQFF.

The chain employs TRBV19 and TRBJ1-4; D possibly corresponds to TRBD1 (5 bases). The CDR3 is 16 residues long. V lost 4 bases, J lost 0 bases, and 12 bases lay in between. Germline loops: CDR1 LNHDA, CDR2 SQIVND (reference sequence). CDR3 sequence reads: CASSTQGRATNEKLFF. CDR3 coding DNA: TGTGCCAGTAGTACCCAGGGCAGGGCAACTAATGAAAAACTGTTTTTT.